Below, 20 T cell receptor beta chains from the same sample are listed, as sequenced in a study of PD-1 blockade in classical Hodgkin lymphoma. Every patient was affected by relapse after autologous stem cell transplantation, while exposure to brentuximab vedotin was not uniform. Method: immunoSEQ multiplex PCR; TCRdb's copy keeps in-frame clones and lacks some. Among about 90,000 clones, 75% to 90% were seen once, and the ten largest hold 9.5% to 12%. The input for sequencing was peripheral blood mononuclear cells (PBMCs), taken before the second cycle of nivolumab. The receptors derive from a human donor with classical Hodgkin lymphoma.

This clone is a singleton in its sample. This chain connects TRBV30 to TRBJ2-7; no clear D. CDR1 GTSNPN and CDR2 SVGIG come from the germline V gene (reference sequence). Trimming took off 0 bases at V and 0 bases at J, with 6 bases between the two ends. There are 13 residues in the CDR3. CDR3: CAWSVNFSYEQYF. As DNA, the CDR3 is TGTGCCTGGAGTGTAAACTTCTCCTACGAGCAGTACTTC.

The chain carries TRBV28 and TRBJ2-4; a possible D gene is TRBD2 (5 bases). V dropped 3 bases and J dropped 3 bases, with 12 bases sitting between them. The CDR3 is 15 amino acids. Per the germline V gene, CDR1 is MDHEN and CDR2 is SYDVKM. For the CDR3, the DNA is TGTGCCAGCAGTTTGAGGGTCCTGGACAAAAACATTCAGTACTTC. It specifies CASSLRVLDKNIQYF.

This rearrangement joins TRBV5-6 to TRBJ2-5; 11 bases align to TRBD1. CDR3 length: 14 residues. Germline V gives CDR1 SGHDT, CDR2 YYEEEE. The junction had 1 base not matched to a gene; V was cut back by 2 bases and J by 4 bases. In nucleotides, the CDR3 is TGTGCCAGCAGCTTCGGGACAGGGGGAGAGACCCAGTACTTC. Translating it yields CASSFGTGGETQYF.

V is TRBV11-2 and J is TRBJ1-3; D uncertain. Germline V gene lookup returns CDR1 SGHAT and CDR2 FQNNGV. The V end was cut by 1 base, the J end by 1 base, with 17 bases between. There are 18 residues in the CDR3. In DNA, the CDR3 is TGTGCCAGCAGCTTAGTTGGGTTTGTAGGCCCTTCTGGAAACACCATATATTTT. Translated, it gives CASSLVGFVGPSGNTIYF.

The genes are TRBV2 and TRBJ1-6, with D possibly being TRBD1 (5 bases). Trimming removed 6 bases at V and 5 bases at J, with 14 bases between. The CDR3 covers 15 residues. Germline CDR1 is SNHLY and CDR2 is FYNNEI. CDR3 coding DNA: TGTGCCAGCAGGCGACAGTTAGGCGATAATTCACCCCTCCACTTT. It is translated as CASRRQLGDNSPLHF.

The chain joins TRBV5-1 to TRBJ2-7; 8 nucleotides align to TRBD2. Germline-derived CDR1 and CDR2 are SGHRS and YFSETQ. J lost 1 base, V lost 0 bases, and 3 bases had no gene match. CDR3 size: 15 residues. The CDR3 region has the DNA TGCGCCAGCAGCTTGGTAGCGGGGCCGTCCTACGAGCAGTACTTC. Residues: CASSLVAGPSYEQYF.

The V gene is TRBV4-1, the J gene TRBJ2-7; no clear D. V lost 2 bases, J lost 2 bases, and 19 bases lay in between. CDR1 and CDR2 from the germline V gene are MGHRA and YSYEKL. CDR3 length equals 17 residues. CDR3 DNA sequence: TGCGCCAGCAGCCAAAGCTCTCTAGGATTGGTCACCTACGAGCAGTACTTC. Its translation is CASSQSSLGLVTYEQYF.

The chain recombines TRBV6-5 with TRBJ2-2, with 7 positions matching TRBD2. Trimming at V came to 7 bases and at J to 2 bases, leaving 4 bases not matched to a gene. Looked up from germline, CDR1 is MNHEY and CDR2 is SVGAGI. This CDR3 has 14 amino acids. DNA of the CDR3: TGTGCCAGCAAAGGGAGGGCCAACACCGGGGAGCTGTTTTTT. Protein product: CASKGRANTGELFF.

The CDR3 spells CASSFSEGPYEQYF. The CDR3 DNA reads as TGTGCCAGCTCATTTTCGGAGGGCCCCTACGAGCAGTACTTC. V usage is TRBV18 and J usage is TRBJ2-7; TRBD2 might be the D (6 bases). The germline V gene encodes CDR1 KGHSH and CDR2 LQKENI. Between the trimmed V and J ends, which lost 5 bases and 2 bases, there was a span of 13 bases. The CDR3 consists of 14 residues.

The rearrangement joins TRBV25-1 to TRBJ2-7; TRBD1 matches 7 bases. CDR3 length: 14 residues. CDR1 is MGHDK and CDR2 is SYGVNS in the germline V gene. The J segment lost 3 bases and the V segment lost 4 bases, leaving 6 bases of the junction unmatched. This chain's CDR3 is CASSAIGDSYEQYF. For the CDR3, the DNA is TGTGCCAGCAGTGCCATCGGGGACAGCTACGAGCAGTACTTC.

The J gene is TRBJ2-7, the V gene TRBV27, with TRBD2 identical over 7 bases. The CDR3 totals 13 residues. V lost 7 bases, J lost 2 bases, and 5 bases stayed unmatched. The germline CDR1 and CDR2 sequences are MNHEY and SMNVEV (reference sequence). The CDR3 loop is CASTSGATYEQYF. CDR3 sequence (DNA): TGTGCCAGCACCAGCGGGGCTACCTACGAGCAGTACTTC.

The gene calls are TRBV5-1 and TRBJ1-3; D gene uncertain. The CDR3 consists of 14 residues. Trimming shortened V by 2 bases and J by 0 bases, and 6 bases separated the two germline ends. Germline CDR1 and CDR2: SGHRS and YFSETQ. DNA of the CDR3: TGCGCCAGCAGCTTATACGACTCTGGAAACACCATATATTTT. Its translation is CASSLYDSGNTIYF.

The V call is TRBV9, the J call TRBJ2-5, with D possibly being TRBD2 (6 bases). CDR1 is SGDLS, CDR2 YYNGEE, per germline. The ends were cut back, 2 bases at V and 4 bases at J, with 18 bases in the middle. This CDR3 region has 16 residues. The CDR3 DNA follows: TGTGCCAGCAGCGTGGGAGAGGCGGGGTATGGAGAGACCCAGTACTTC. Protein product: CASSVGEAGYGETQYF. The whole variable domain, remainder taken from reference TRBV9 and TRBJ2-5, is DSGVTQTPKHLITATGQRVTLRCSPRSGDLSVYWYQQSLDQGLQFLIQYYNGEERAKGNILERFSAQQFPDLHSELNLSSLELGDSALYFCASSVGEAGYGETQYFGPGTRLLVL.

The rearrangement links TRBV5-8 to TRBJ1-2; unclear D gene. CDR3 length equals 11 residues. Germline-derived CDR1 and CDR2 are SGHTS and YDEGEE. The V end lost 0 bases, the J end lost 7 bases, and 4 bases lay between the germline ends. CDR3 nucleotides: TGTGCCAGCAGCTTGGTATTTGGCTACACCTTC. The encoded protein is CASSLVFGYTF. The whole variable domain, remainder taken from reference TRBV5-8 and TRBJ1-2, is EAGVTQSPTHLIKTRGQQATLRCSPISGHTSVYWYQQALGLGLQFLLWYDEGEERNRGNFPPRFSGRQFPNYSSELNVNALELEDSALYLCASSLVFGYTFGSGTRLTVV.

CDR3 amino acids: CASSFDSLGAQYF. The CDR3 DNA reads as TGTGCCAGCAGCTTTGACTCCCTCGGGGCCCAGTACTTC. The V and J genes are TRBV7-9 and TRBJ2-5, with D possibly being TRBD2 (5 bases). Germline V CDR1 and CDR2: SEHNR, FQNEAQ (reference sequence). This CDR3 spans 13 amino acids. Trimming shortened V by 3 bases and J by 9 bases, and 14 bases separated the two germline ends.

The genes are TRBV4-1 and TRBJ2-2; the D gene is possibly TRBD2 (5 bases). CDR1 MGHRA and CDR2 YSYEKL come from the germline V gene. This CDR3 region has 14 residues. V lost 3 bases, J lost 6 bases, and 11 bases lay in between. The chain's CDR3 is CASSQPGFPGELFF. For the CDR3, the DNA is TGCGCCAGCAGCCAGCCGGGGTTCCCCGGGGAGCTGTTTTTT.

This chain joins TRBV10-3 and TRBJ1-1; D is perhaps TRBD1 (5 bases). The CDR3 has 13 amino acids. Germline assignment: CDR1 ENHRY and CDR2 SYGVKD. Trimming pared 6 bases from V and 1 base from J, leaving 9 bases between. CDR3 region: CAIRSTGNTEAFF. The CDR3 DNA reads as TGTGCCATCAGGTCCACAGGGAACACTGAAGCTTTCTTT.

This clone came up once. CDR3 coding DNA: TGTGCCAGCAGCACGGGCCCCTCCCTTACCGGGGAGCTGTTTTTT. Translated, it gives CASSTGPSLTGELFF. This chain connects TRBV5-6 to TRBJ2-2, with D unresolved. The germline V gene encodes CDR1 SGHDT and CDR2 YYEEEE. The CDR3 is made up of 15 amino acids. V was shortened by 4 bases and J by 5 bases, with 15 bases between the two germline ends.

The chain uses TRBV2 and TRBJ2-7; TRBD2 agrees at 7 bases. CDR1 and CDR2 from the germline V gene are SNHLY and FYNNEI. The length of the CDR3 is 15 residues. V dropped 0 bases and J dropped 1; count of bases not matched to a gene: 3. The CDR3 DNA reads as TGTGCCAGCAGTGAAGCGGGGGAGGGATCCTACGAGCAGTACTTC. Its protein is CASSEAGEGSYEQYF.

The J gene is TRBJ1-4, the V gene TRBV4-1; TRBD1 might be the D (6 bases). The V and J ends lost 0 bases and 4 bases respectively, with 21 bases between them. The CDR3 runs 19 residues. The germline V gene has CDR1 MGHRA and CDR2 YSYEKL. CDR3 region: CASSQDLGTMGGDNEKLFF. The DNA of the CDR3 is TGCGCCAGCAGCCAAGATCTCGGGACAATGGGAGGTGATAATGAAAAACTGTTTTTT.